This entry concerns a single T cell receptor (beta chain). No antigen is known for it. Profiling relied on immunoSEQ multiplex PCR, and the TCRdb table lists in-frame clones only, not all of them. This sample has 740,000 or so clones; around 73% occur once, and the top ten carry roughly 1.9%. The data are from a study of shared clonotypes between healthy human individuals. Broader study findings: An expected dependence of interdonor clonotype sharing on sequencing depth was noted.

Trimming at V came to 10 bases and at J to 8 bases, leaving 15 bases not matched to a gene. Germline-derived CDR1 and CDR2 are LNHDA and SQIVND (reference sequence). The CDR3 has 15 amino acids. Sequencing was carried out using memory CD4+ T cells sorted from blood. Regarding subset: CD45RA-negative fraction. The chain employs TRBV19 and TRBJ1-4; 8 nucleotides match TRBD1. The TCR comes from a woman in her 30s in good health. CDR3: CATAGTGLNEEKLFF. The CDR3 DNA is TGTGCCACTGCCGGGACAGGCCTTAATGAGGAAAAACTGTTTTTT. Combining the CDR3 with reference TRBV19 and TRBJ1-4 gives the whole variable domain DGGITQSPKYLFRKEGQNVTLSCEQNLNHDAMYWYRQDPGQGLRLIYYSQIVNDFQKGDIAEGYSVSREKKESFPLTVTSAQKNPTAFYLCATAGTGLNEEKLFFGSGTQLSVL.